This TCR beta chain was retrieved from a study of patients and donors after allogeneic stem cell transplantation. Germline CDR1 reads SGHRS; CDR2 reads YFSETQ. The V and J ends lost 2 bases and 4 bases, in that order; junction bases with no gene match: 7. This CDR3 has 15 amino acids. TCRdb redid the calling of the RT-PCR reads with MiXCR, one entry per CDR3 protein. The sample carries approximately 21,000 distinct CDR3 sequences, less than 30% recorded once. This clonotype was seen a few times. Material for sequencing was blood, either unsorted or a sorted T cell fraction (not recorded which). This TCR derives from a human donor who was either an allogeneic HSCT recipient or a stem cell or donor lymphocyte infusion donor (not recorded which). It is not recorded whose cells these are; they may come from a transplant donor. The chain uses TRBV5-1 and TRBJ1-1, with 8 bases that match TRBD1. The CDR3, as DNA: TGCGCCAGCAGCTTCCATGGACAGGGCGCCACTGAAGCTTTCTTT. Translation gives CASSFHGQGATEAFF.